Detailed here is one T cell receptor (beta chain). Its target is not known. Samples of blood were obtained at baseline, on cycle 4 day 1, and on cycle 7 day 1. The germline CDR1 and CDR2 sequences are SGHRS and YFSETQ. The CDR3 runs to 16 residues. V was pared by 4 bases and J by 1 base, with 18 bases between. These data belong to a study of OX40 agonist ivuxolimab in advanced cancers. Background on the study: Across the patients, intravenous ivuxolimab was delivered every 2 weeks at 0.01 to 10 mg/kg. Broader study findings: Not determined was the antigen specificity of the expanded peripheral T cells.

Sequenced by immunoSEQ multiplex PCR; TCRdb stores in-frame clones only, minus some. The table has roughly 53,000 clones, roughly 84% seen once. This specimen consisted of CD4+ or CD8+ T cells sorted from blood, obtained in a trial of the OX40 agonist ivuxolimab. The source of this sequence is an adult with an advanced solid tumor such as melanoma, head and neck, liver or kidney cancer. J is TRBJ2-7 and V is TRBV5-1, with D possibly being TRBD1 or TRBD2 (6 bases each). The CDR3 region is CASSLGAGKDSYEQYF. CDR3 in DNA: TGCGCCAGCAGCCTGGGGGCGGGGAAAGATTCCTACGAGCAGTACTTC.